Included here is one T cell receptor beta chain sequence, with context. TCRdb re-called the 5' RACE reads through MiXCR, storing one row per CDR3 protein. The sample lists under 250,000 distinct CDR3 sequences; 30% to 40% were seen once. These data originate in a study of CD8 T cells in ankylosing spondylitis. V was pared by 6 bases and J by 3 bases, with 8 bases of the junction left unmatched. The germline V gene encodes CDR1 DFQATT and CDR2 SNEGSKA (reference sequence). The CDR3 consists of 14 residues. J is TRBJ2-1 and V is TRBV20-1; 7 nucleotides agree with TRBD2. The sequencing input was blood, either unsorted or a sorted T cell fraction (not recorded which). This TCR came from a male donor with ankylosing spondylitis or in good health (not recorded which). The CDR3 bases are TGCAGTGCACCATCTAGCGGACTCTACAATGAGCAGTTCTTC. Amino acid sequence: CSAPSSGLYNEQFF.